This T cell receptor beta chain emerged from a study of human T cells and chemical hapten exposure. TCRdb reprocessed the RACE reads with MiXCR, giving one entry per CDR3 protein. The repertoire includes around 110,000 distinct CDR3 sequences, about 12% of them detected once, and 1.3% to 1.5% sits in the top ten. Time point specified: patch test 1, 2 weeks after DPC sensitization. Treatment reported: therapeutic diphenylcyclopropenone sensitization with weekly scalp DPC. The CDR3 consists of 13 residues. In germline, CDR1 is SGHTA, CDR2 FQGNSA. V was pared by 1 base and J by 11 bases, with 14 bases between.

The J gene is TRBJ2-5, the V gene TRBV7-2; D unclear. This sequence originates from a woman aged 45-65 years with alopecia areata. Some clones in this sample may be carry-over from other donors' samples. Sequencing used whole blood, obtained in connection with sensitization to the hapten diphenylcyclopropenone (DPC). In nucleotides, the CDR3 is TGTGCCAGCAGCTTAGAGGCTAGTCGGTCTCAGTACTTC. This gives the protein CASSLEASRSQYF.